A single sample is the source of the 8 T cell receptor beta chains below, sequenced in a study of OX40 agonist ivuxolimab in advanced cancers. Libraries came from the immunoSEQ multiplex PCR assay. TCRdb's version of the immuneACCESS table is confined to in-frame rearrangements and falls short of the full clone set. An unresolved V gene accounts for under half of the shortfall where checked; the remainder is of unknown origin. The sample includes tens of thousands of clones, with around three quarters observed a single time. The ten largest make up more than 14% of the sample. The material was CD4+ or CD8+ T cells sorted from blood, obtained in a trial of the OX40 agonist ivuxolimab. The receptors were sampled from an adult with an advanced solid tumor such as melanoma, head and neck, liver or kidney cancer.

The CDR3 protein is CASSEGTITDTQYF. In DNA, the CDR3 is TGTGCCAGCAGTGAGGGGACAATCACAGATACGCAGTATTTT. This chain uses TRBV6-1 with TRBJ2-3; a weak D match, TRBD1 (6 bases). Germline V gives CDR1 MNHNS, CDR2 SASEGT. This CDR3 comprises 14 residues. Between the trimmed V and J ends, which lost 3 bases and 2 bases, there was a span of 9 bases.

The chain uses TRBV28 and TRBJ2-5; D gene uncertain. Germline V gene data show CDR1 as MDHEN and CDR2 as SYDVKM. This CDR3 has 15 amino acids. Deletions cut 2 bases from V and 4 bases from J, with 14 bases between. CDR3 amino acids: CASSLIGRTRETQYF. Written as DNA, the CDR3 is TGTGCCAGCAGTTTAATAGGTCGGACCCGAGAGACCCAGTACTTC.

V gene TRBV10-3 combines with J gene TRBJ2-5; the D call may be TRBD1 or TRBD2 (5 bases each). The J call may be in error: the DNA end matches TRBJ2-7 better. CDR1 and CDR2 (germline): ENHRY, SYGVKD. The CDR3 totals 14 residues. CDR3: CAINGDVGAGEQYF. The CDR3 DNA reads as TGTGCCATCAACGGGGACGTAGGGGCGGGCGAGCAGTACTTC.

This sequence joins TRBV28 and TRBJ1-1; 7 nucleotides match TRBD1. CDR1 and CDR2 (germline): MDHEN, SYDVKM. The CDR3 sequence is 15 residues long. Trimming cost V 7 bases and J 0 bases; bases outside gene matches: 8. The CDR3 region is CASTPVGTVNTEAFF. The CDR3 coding sequence is TGTGCCAGCACCCCTGTGGGGACAGTGAACACTGAAGCTTTCTTT.

This clone was observed once. The rearrangement links TRBV6-1 to TRBJ1-4, with D perhaps TRBD1 (5 bases). CDR3 length equals 14 residues. Trimming cost V 4 bases and J 5 bases, with 11 bases left between them. Germline values: CDR1 MNHNS, CDR2 SASEGT. CDR3 bases: TGTGCCAGCAGTGTACAGGTCGTCAATGAAAAACTGTTTTTT. Translation: CASSVQVVNEKLFF.

The chain carries TRBV27 and TRBJ1-2; 8 bases are shared with TRBD1. V shed 2 bases, J shed 7 bases, and the junction held 9 bases outside the gene matches. The CDR3 length is 15 residues. Germline CDR1 and CDR2: MNHEY and SMNVEV (reference sequence). The CDR3 loop reads CASSLGSGGGFGYTF. In DNA form, the CDR3 reads TGTGCCAGCAGTTTAGGGTCAGGGGGCGGGTTTGGCTACACCTTC.

V gene TRBV19 combines with J gene TRBJ1-5; possible D gene TRBD1, 6 bases. Per germline, CDR1 LNHDA and CDR2 SQIVND (reference sequence). V lost 8 bases, J lost 3 bases, and 14 bases lay in between. The CDR3 sequence is 14 residues long. The CDR3 spells CASGTDRYNQPQHF. CDR3 nucleotide sequence: TGTGCCAGTGGAACCGACAGGTACAATCAGCCCCAGCATTTT.

The rearrangement links TRBV7-2 to TRBJ2-5; D might be TRBD2 (6 bases). With the DNA end fitting TRBJ2-7 better, the J assignment may be wrong. The germline V gene has CDR1 SGHTA and CDR2 FQGNSA. CDR3 size: 12 residues. CDR3 coding DNA: TGTGCCAGCAGCTTAGTGGGACTCGAGCAGTACTTC. Protein sequence: CASSLVGLEQYF.